This record concerns one T cell receptor beta chain sequence. The antigen remains undetermined. The source of the sample is a study of OX40 agonist ivuxolimab in advanced cancers. The wider study: Dose-escalation patients suffered from hepatocellular carcinoma, melanoma, renal cell or head and neck cancer. The study's findings and limits: There were, on average, more expanded clones in CD8+ T cells than in CD4+.

Germline CDR1 is SGHTA and CDR2 is FQGNSA. The CDR3 is 12 amino acids. V lost 1 base, J lost 5 bases, and 2 bases lay in between. The repertoire was sequenced with immunoSEQ multiplex PCR; TCRdb's copy has only in-frame clones and lacks some. Among tens of thousands of clones listed, about 73% were seen once. Excluded were patients having autoimmune disease history or systemic immunosuppression. Samples of blood were obtained at baseline, on cycle 4 day 1, and on cycle 7 day 1. The J gene is TRBJ2-2, the V gene TRBV7-2; D is ambiguous. Sequenced material: CD4+ or CD8+ T cells sorted from blood, taken in a trial of the OX40 agonist ivuxolimab. This clonotype was obtained from an adult with an advanced solid tumor such as melanoma, head and neck, liver or kidney cancer. CDR3 protein: CASSLGTGELFF. The CDR3, as DNA: TGTGCCAGCAGCTTAGGGACCGGGGAGCTGTTTTTT.